A single sample gave rise to the 21 T cell receptor beta chains below, sequenced in a study of molecular identifiers for immune sequencing clone quantification. TCRdb recomputed calls from the PCR reads with MiXCR, one row per CDR3 protein. Among 600,000 to 650,000 distinct CDR3 sequences listed, about 20% were seen once. The sequenced material came from naive CD8+ T cells from blood, with Jurkat cell RNA spiked in. Subset specified: FACS-sorted CD8+CD4-CCR7+CD45RA+ naive T cells. Receptor source: a human donor in good health. Some libraries in this study had Jurkat cell RNA spiked in.

The V call is TRBV19, the J call TRBJ1-5, with D perhaps matching TRBD1 (5 bases). Germline CDR1 is LNHDA and CDR2 is SQIVND (reference sequence). This CDR3 comprises 13 residues. The CDR3 reads CASALGPSQPQHF. The DNA for the CDR3 is TGTGCTTCCGCACTGGGACCAAGTCAGCCCCAGCATTTT.

Concerning this clonotype: A read error may explain this, as a much larger clone is one base away. The J gene is TRBJ2-7, the V gene TRBV5-6, with D maybe TRBD2 (6 bases). The CDR3 is 15 amino acids. Looked up from germline, CDR1 is SGHDT and CDR2 is YYEEEE. The CDR3 spells CAGSGGTLGMYEQYF. CDR3 DNA: TGTGCCGGCAGCGGCGGGACGTTGGGAATGTACGAGCAGTACTTC.

This clonotype was counted ten times or more. The chain carries TRBV10-2 and TRBJ2-4, with D maybe TRBD2 (5 bases). Germline CDR1 is WSHSY and CDR2 is SAAADI. Between the trimmed V and J ends, which lost 2 bases and 1 base, there was a span of 12 bases. The CDR3 sequence is 16 residues long. This chain's CDR3 is CASSEPSDLAKNIQYF. The CDR3 region has the DNA TGCGCCAGCAGTGAGCCATCGGACTTGGCCAAAAACATTCAGTACTTC.

This clonotype was found many times. The chain employs TRBV30 and TRBJ1-3; D ambiguous. Per the germline V gene, CDR1 is GTSNPN and CDR2 is SVGIG (reference sequence). The CDR3 loop spans 12 amino acids. The ends were cut back, 0 bases at V and 3 bases at J, with 3 bases in the middle. The CDR3: CAWSVRGNTIYF. The CDR3 region has the DNA TGTGCCTGGAGTGTACGTGGAAACACCATATATTTT.

The V gene is TRBV19, the J gene TRBJ2-5; TRBD1 agrees at 7 bases. The length of the CDR3 is 15 residues. Germline trimming cut 0 bases from V and 3 bases from J; bases unmatched to any gene: 4. From germline, CDR1 is LNHDA and CDR2 SQIVND (reference sequence). As DNA, the CDR3 is TGTGCCAGTAGTATAGATGCCGGGACAGAAGAGACCCAGTACTTC. This codes for CASSIDAGTEETQYF. The full variable domain, in which reference TRBV19 and TRBJ2-5 provide the parts outside the CDR3, is DGGITQSPKYLFRKEGQNVTLSCEQNLNHDAMYWYRQDPGQGLRLIYYSQIVNDFQKGDIAEGYSVSREKKESFPLTVTSAQKNPTAFYLCASSIDAGTEETQYFGPGTRLLVL.

The chain combines TRBV27 with TRBJ2-7; 14 bases map to TRBD2. After removal of 0 bases from V and 7 bases from J, the junction contained 8 bases not matched to a gene. This CDR3 has 17 residues. The germline V gene has CDR1 MNHEY and CDR2 SMNVEV (reference sequence). The CDR3 DNA follows: TGTGCCAGCAGTTTATCGCCGGGCGGACTAGCGGGAGGAGAGCAGTACTTC. Encoded protein: CASSLSPGGLAGGEQYF.

This clonotype was detected many times. The chain carries TRBV12-3 or TRBV12-4 and TRBJ2-6, with D tentatively TRBD1 (6 bases). The V end lost 5 bases, the J end lost 1 base, and 12 bases lay between the germline ends. The CDR3 spans 16 residues. The CDR3 sequence is CASSDIQGSGANVLTF. The CDR3 DNA follows: TGTGCCAGCAGTGATATACAGGGTTCTGGGGCCAACGTCCTGACTTTC.

This clonotype was counted many times. The genes are TRBV30 and TRBJ2-3; D is unresolved. The CDR3 has 12 amino acids. V was clipped by 6 bases and J by 4 bases, with 11 bases between them. The germline V gene encodes CDR1 GTSNPN and CDR2 SVGIG (reference sequence). CDR3 sequence reads: CACREVADTQYF. The CDR3 DNA follows: TGTGCCTGTAGAGAGGTGGCAGATACGCAGTATTTT.

Turning to this clonotype: A much larger clone differs by one base, so this may be a read error. The genes are TRBV11-2 and TRBJ2-5, with 8 nucleotides matching TRBD2. This CDR3 comprises 16 residues. Unmatched junction bases numbered 8, after V lost 1 base and J lost 4 bases. Germline CDR1 and CDR2: SGHAT and FQNNGV. The CDR3 DNA follows: TGTGCCAGCAGCTTAGCAATGGGTGGACTAGCAGAGACCCAGTACTTC. Its translation is CASSLAMGGLAETQYF. Using reference TRBV11-2 and TRBJ2-5 for the parts outside the CDR3, the full variable domain is EAGVAQSPRYKIIEKRQSVAFWCNPISGHATLYWYQQILGQGPKLLIQFQNNGVVDDSQLPKDRFSAERLKGVDSTLKIQPAKLEDSAVYLCASSLAMGGLAETQYFGPGTRLLVL.

CDR3 residues: CSARSLQGTGEAFF. The DNA for the CDR3 is TGCAGTGCTAGGAGCTTACAGGGCACGGGGGAAGCTTTCTTT. The V and J genes are TRBV20-1 and TRBJ1-1, with D possibly being TRBD1 (6 bases). The CDR3 is 14 amino acids. Trimming stripped 3 bases from V and 8 bases from J, with 19 bases between. The germline V gene has CDR1 DFQATT and CDR2 SNEGSKA (reference sequence).

Ten or more counts support this clonotype. The chain recombines TRBV7-9 with TRBJ1-1, with D perhaps matching TRBD1 (6 bases). The CDR3 runs 18 residues. Germline V lookup: CDR1 SEHNR, CDR2 FQNEAQ (reference sequence). V was cut by 4 bases and J by 4 bases, with 25 bases left in between. This chain's CDR3 is CASSSTTGGLNPSTEAFF. The CDR3 DNA follows: TGTGCCAGCAGCTCTACGACAGGTGGATTAAACCCGAGCACTGAAGCTTTCTTT.

This sequence joins TRBV9 and TRBJ2-2, with 7 bases fitting TRBD2. This CDR3 region has 17 residues. V shed 0 bases, J shed 3 bases, and the junction held 8 bases outside the gene matches. CDR1 and CDR2 from the germline V gene are SGDLS and YYNGEE. The CDR3 spells CASSVGVKRGYTGELFF. CDR3 nucleotides: TGTGCCAGCAGCGTAGGTGTGAAGCGGGGCTACACCGGGGAGCTGTTTTTT.

The chain couples TRBV9 to TRBJ2-3; no firm D call. The germline V and J ends were trimmed by 0 bases and 1 base, with 21 bases remaining between them. This CDR3 is built from 19 residues. Per the germline V gene, CDR1 is SGDLS and CDR2 is YYNGEE. CDR3 region: CASSVASLFGDYGTDTQYF. The CDR3 nucleotides read TGTGCCAGCAGCGTAGCGTCCCTTTTCGGAGATTATGGCACAGATACGCAGTATTTT.

This clonotype has a count of ten or more. This chain links TRBV7-9 with TRBJ1-2, with TRBD1 matching 7 bases. Germline CDR1 reads SEHNR; CDR2 reads FQNEAQ (reference sequence). Trimming at V came to 1 base and at J to 5 bases, leaving 13 bases not matched to a gene. The CDR3 totals 17 residues. The CDR3 sequence: CASSLEASDRALYGYTF. In DNA, the CDR3 is TGTGCCAGCAGCTTAGAAGCAAGTGACAGGGCGCTTTATGGCTACACCTTC.

V is TRBV12-3 or TRBV12-4 and J is TRBJ2-7; no reliable D call. The CDR3 totals 13 residues. The germline V and J ends were trimmed by 7 bases and 3 bases, with 13 bases remaining between them. CDR3 nucleotide sequence: TGTGCCAGCAACCAGGTTGCTGGCTACGAGCAGTACTTC. It translates to CASNQVAGYEQYF.

The chain carries TRBV12-3 or TRBV12-4 and TRBJ2-7; tentative D call: TRBD1 (7 bases). The V end was cut by 5 bases, the J end by 2 bases, with 16 bases between. The CDR3 is 15 amino acids. CDR3 nucleotide sequence: TGTGCCAGCAGTCTTGCCTCAGGGGGGCCCTACGAGCAGTACTTC. This translates into CASSLASGGPYEQYF.

This clonotype was detected many times. The chain couples TRBV28 to TRBJ1-1; weak D call: TRBD1 (5 bases). This CDR3 contains 14 residues. Germline CDR1 and CDR2: MDHEN and SYDVKM. V was shortened by 6 bases and J by 6 bases, with 17 bases between the two germline ends. The CDR3 DNA reads as TGTGCCAGCAGCCGAGGGGATTCGGGAGCTGAAGCTTTCTTT. This codes for CASSRGDSGAEAFF.

Ten or more counts support this clonotype. The chain combines TRBV7-3 with TRBJ2-3, with 8 positions matching TRBD2. The CDR3 length is 18 residues. Germline V gene data show CDR1 as SGHTA and CDR2 as FQGTGA. V lost 2 bases to trimming and J lost 0 bases; unmatched junction nucleotides: 10. CDR3 sequence reads: CASSLEVASGPSTDTQYF. CDR3 in DNA: TGTGCCAGCAGCTTAGAAGTGGCTAGCGGGCCCAGCACAGATACGCAGTATTTT. The complete variable domain, with remaining parts taken from reference TRBV7-3 and TRBJ2-3, reads GAGVSQTPSNKVTEKGKYVELRCDPISGHTALYWYRQSLGQGPEFLIYFQGTGAADDSGLPNDRFFAVRPEGSVSTLKIQRTERGDSAVYLCASSLEVASGPSTDTQYFGPGTRLTVL.

The J gene is TRBJ2-1, the V gene TRBV29-1; tentative D call: TRBD1 (7 bases). V was trimmed by 1 base and J by 4 bases, leaving 17 bases between them. The CDR3 sequence is 16 residues long. Germline values: CDR1 SQVTM, CDR2 ANQGSEA. This CDR3 reads CSVEGGAGQIYNEQFF. CDR3 DNA: TGCAGCGTTGAAGGCGGCGCGGGACAGATATACAATGAGCAGTTCTTC.

At least ten counts were recorded for this clonotype. The chain uses TRBV6-5 and TRBJ2-3, with TRBD2 matching over 11 bases. CDR3 length equals 15 residues. Germline CDR1 reads MNHEY; CDR2 reads SVGAGI. With V trimmed by 5 bases and J by 4 bases, 5 bases remained unmatched. The CDR3 sequence is CASSIAGGVADTQYF. As DNA, the CDR3 is TGTGCCAGCAGTATAGCGGGAGGGGTCGCAGATACGCAGTATTTT.

The table lists this clonotype with many counts. This chain uses TRBV9 with TRBJ2-2; possibly TRBD1 or TRBD2 for D (5 bases each). The V end lost 0 bases, the J end lost 2 bases, and 14 bases lay between the germline ends. CDR1 is SGDLS, CDR2 YYNGEE, per germline. The CDR3 has 17 amino acids. Here the CDR3 DNA reads TGTGCCAGCAGCGTAGCAGTCAGCGGACATAACACCGGGGAGCTGTTTTTT. It specifies CASSVAVSGHNTGELFF.